The T cell receptor (beta chain) under discussion was sequenced for a study of T cell responses to AZD1222 COVID-19 vaccine. General study findings and limits: Clonal diversity was possibly underestimated, and white British individuals and females predominated among donors. It was only after the peak T cell response that any repertoires were sampled. The number of AZD1222 recipients seropositive at baseline was only 6 or 7. CD4 TCRs linked to vaccination spanned spike, dominating at 160-218 and 743-854.

As for this clone: The antigen remains undetermined. The same CDR3 also results from other DNA sequences found in this sample.

The protocol was immunoSEQ multiplex PCR, while the TCRdb copy is restricted to in-frame clones and leaves out a portion. The table lists more than 95,000 clones, 80% to 90% of them singletons. Trimming removed 1 base at V and 0 bases at J, with 7 bases between. Germline V gene data show CDR1 as SGHTA and CDR2 as FQGNSA. This CDR3 is 16 amino acids long. This TCR was recovered from an adult in good health. The source was peripheral blood, collected on day 0 of MenACWY control vaccination. The J gene is TRBJ1-6, the V gene TRBV7-2; the D gene is possibly TRBD1 (5 bases). The CDR3 DNA is TGTGCCAGCAGCTTAGGGGGGTCCTCCTATAATTCACCCCTCCACTTT. The encoded protein is CASSLGGSSYNSPLHF. Drawing the rest from reference TRBV7-2 and TRBJ1-6, the complete variable domain is GAGVSQSPSNKVTEKGKDVELRCDPISGHTALYWYRQSLGQGLEFLIYFQGNSAPDKSGLPSDRFSAERTGGSVSTLTIQRTQQEDSAVYLCASSLGGSSYNSPLHFGNGTRLTVT.